These T cell receptor beta chains were read from a single sample in a study of beta chain features in type 1 diabetes. Libraries were prepared by immunoSEQ multiplex PCR; TCRdb keeps only in-frame clonotypes and omits some of them. The repertoire includes around 300,000 clones, approximately 8.1% of them detected once, and more than 1% sits in the top ten. What was sequenced was central memory CD4+ T cells from blood. The receptors stem from a young woman in good health. Each CDR3 is given with its conserved first and last residue. A D gene is named only where the DNA matches it firmly. Clone size appears in some rows only: once, few, many, or a class for an expanded clone.

CDR3,DNA,V,J,D,size
CASSPQVAETEAFF,TGTGCCAGCTCACCACAGGTCGCGGAAACTGAAGCTTTCTTT,TRBV18,TRBJ1-1,-,-
CSVVEGNTIYF,TGCAGCGTTGTCGAGGGAAACACCATATATTTT,TRBV29-1,TRBJ1-3,-,few
CASSGQGINQPQHF,TGTGCCAGCAGTGGACAGGGGATCAATCAGCCCCAGCATTTT,TRBV2,TRBJ1-5,TRBD1,few
CASSRIDTQYF,TGTGCCAGCAGCCGGATAGATACGCAGTATTTT,TRBV14,TRBJ2-3,-,many
CASSRTTGVRGDSPLHF,TGTGCCAGCAGTAGAACTACGGGCGTCCGAGGGGATTCACCCCTCCACTTT,TRBV7-9,TRBJ1-6,-,-
CASSRDREYQPQHF,TGTGCCAGCAGTAGGGACAGGGAATATCAGCCCCAGCATTTT,TRBV6-1,TRBJ1-5,TRBD1,-
CASKLAASYEQYF,TGTGCCAGCAAACTAGCGGCCTCCTACGAGCAGTACTTC,TRBV7-2,TRBJ2-7,TRBD2,-
CASSIGRRATFYEQYF,TGTGCCAGTAGTATAGGTCGCAGGGCCACGTTTTACGAGCAGTACTTC,TRBV19,TRBJ2-7,-,few
CASSLGGWAYNEQFF,TGTGCCAGCAGCTTGGGTGGTTGGGCCTACAATGAGCAGTTCTTC,TRBV5-8,TRBJ2-1,-,-
CAWSPTGGLKNIQYF,TGTGCCTGGAGTCCGACAGGGGGATTAAAAAACATTCAGTACTTC,TRBV30,TRBJ2-4,TRBD1,-
CASSLYARETQYF,TGTGCCAGCAGCTTATACGCACGAGAGACCCAGTACTTC,TRBV11-3,TRBJ2-5,-,-
CASSQDSTYNEQFF,TGTGCCAGCAGCCAGGACAGCACCTACAATGAGCAGTTCTTC,TRBV5-4,TRBJ2-1,-,-
CASSKGLASRNEQFF,TGTGCCAGCAGCAAGGGACTAGCGAGCCGGAATGAGCAGTTCTTC,TRBV5-6,TRBJ2-1,TRBD2,-
CASSLAGVLRNEQFF,TGTGCCAGCAGTCTAGCGGGAGTTCTGCGCAATGAGCAGTTCTTC,TRBV25-1,TRBJ2-1,TRBD2,few
CASRRVNPQETQYF,TGCGCCAGCAGGAGAGTGAACCCCCAAGAGACCCAGTACTTC,TRBV5-1,TRBJ2-5,-,-